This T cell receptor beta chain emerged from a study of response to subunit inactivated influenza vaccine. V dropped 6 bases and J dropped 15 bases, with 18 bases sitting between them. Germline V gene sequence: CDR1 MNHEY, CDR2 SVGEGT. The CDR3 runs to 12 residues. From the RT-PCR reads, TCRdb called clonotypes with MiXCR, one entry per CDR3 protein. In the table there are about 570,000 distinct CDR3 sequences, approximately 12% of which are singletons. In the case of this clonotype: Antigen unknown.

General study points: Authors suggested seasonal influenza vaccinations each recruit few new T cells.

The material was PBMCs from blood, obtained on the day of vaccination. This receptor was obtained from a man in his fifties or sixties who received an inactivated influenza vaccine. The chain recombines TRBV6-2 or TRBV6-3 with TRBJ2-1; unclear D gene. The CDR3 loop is CASSLDRTPGFF. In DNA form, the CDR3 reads TGTGCCAGCAGCTTAGATCGGACCCCCGGGTTCTTC.